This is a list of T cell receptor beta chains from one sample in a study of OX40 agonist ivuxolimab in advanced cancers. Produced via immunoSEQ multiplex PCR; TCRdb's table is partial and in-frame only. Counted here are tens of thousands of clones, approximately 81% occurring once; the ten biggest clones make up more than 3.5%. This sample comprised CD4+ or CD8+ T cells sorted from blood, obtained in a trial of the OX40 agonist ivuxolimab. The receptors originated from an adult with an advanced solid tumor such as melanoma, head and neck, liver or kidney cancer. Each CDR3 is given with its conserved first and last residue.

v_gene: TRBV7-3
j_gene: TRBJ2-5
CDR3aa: CASSLSRDETQYF

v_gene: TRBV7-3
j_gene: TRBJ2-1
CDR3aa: CASSWRTGNEQFF

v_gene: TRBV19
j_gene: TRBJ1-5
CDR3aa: CASSMERVPQPQHF

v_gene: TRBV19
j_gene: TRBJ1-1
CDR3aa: CASSISVAEAFF

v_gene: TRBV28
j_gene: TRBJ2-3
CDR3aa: CASSGSGTSTDTQYF

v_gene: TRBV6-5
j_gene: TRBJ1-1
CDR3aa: CASSYSTGRTEAFF

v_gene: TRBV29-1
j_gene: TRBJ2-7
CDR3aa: CSVAYGPQAYEQYF

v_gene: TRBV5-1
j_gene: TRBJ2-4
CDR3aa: CASSPDGQGNIQYF

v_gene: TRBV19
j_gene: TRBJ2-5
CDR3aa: CASSPLQGETQYF

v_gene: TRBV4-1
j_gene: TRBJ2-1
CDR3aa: CASSQTNNEQFF

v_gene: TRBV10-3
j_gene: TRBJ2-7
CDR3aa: CAASNPVSYEQYF

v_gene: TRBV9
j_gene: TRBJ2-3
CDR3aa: CASSPPGLLEADTQYF

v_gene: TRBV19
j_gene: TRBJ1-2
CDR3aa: CASSLSGTGINYGYTF

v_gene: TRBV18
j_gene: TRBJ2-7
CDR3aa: CASSPSTSGGYEQYF

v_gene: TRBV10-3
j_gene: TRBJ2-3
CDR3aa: CAISESSDTQYF

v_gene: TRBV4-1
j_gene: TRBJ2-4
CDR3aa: CASSLGVGGTKNIQYF

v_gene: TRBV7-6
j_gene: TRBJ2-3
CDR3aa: CASSPPGGASTDTQYF

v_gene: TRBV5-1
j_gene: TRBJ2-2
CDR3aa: CASSPHRVTGELFF

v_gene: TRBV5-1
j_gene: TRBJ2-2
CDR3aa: CASSFKGFTGELFF

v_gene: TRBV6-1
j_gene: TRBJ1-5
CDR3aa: CASRTPRNNQPQHF

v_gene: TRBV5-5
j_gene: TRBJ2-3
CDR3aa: CASSRTGSPDTQYF

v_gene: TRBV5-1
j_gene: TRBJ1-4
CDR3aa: CASSFFSIDREGRPNEKLFF

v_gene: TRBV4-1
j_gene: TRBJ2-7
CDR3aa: CASSQGTSSYYEQYF

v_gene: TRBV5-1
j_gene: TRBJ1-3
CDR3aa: CASSLVSPGNTIYF

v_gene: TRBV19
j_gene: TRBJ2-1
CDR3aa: CASSIEGERGGPNEQFF

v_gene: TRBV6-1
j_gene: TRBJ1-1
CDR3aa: CASKERAAEAFF

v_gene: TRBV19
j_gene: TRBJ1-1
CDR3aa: CASLPPIPSEAFF

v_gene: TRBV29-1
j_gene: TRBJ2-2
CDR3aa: CSVEGVDTGELFF

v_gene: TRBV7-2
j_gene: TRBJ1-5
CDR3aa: CASSLEFNQPQHF

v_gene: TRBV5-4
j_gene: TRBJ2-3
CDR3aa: CASSPGGRTQYF

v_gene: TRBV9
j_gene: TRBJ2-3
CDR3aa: CASSARLSSDTQYF

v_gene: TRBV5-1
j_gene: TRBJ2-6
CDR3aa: CASSFGTGGPGANVLTF